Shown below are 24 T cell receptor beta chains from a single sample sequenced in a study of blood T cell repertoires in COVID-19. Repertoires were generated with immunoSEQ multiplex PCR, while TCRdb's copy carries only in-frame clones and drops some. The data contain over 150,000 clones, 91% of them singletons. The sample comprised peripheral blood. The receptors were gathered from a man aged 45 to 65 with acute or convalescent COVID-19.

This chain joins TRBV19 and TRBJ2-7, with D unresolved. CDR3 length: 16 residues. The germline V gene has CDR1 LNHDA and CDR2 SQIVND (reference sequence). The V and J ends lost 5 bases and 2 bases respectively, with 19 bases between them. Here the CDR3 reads CASSVVGQVAPYEQYF. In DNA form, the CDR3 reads TGTGCCAGTAGTGTTGTTGGGCAGGTGGCGCCCTACGAGCAGTACTTC.

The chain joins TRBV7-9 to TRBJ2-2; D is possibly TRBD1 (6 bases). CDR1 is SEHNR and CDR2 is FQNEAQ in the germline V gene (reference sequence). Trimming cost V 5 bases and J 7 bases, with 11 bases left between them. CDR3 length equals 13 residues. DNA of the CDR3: TGTGCCAGCAGCCAAACAGGGATCGGGGAGCTGTTTTTT. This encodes CASSQTGIGELFF.

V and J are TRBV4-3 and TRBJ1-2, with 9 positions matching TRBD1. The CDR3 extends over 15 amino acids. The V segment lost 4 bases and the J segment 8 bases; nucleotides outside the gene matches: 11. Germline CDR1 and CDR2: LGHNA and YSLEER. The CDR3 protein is CASSPQRTGVRGYTF. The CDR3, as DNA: TGCGCCAGCAGCCCTCAGCGGACAGGGGTGAGGGGCTACACCTTC.

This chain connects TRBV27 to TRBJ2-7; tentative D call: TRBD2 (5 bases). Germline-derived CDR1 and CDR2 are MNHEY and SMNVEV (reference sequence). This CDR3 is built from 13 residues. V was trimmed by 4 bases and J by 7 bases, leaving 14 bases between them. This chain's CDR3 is CASSWTHRGEQYF. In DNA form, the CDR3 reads TGTGCCAGCAGTTGGACCCATAGAGGGGAGCAGTACTTC.

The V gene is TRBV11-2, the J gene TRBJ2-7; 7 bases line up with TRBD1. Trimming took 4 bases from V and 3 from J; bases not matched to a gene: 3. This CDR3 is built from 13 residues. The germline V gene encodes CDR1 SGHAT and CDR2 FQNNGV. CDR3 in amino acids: CASSSGQDYEQYV. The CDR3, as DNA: TGTGCCAGCAGCTCAGGACAGGACTACGAGCAGTACGTC.

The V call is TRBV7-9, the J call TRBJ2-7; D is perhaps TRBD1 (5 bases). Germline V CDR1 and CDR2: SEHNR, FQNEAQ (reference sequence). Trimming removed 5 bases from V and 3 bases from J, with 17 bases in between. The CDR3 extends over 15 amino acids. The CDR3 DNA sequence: TGTGCCAGCAGCATTACAGGAGAACGTTACTACGAGCAGTACTTC. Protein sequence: CASSITGERYYEQYF.

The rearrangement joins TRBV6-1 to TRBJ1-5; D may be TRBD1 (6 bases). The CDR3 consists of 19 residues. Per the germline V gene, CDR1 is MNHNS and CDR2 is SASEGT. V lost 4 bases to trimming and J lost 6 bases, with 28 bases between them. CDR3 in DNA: TGTGCCAGCAGTGGGCAATCTGGGGGCTTGAAGGGTGTAGGTCAGCCCCAGCATTTT. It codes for CASSGQSGGLKGVGQPQHF.

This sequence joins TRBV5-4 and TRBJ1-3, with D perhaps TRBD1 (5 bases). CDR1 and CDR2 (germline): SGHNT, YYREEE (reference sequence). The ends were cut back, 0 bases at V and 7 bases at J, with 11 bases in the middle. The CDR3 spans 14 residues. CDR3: CASSLGPKGNTIYF. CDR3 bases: TGTGCCAGCAGCTTGGGTCCCAAGGGGAACACCATATATTTT.

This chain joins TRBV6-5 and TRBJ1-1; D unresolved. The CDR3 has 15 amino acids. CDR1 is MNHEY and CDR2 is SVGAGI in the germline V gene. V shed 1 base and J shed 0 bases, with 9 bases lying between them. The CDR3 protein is CASSYWRSLNTEAFF. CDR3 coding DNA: TGTGCCAGCAGTTACTGGCGGAGTTTGAACACTGAAGCTTTCTTT.

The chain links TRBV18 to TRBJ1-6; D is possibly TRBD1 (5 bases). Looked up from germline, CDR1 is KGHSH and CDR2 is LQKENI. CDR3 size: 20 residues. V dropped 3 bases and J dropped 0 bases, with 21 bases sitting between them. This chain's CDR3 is CASSPNSMTGGASYNSPLHF. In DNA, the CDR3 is TGTGCCAGCTCACCGAATAGTATGACGGGGGGTGCCTCCTATAATTCACCCCTCCACTTT.

The CDR3 DNA sequence: TGTGCCAGTAGTACGGGGACTAGCGGGAGCCATGAGCAGTTCTTC. Residues: CASSTGTSGSHEQFF. The V gene is TRBV19, the J gene TRBJ2-1, with TRBD2 identical over 14 bases. Germline V gene lookup returns CDR1 LNHDA and CDR2 SQIVND (reference sequence). The CDR3 is 15 amino acids. After removal of 4 bases from V and 8 bases from J, the junction contained 4 bases not matched to a gene.

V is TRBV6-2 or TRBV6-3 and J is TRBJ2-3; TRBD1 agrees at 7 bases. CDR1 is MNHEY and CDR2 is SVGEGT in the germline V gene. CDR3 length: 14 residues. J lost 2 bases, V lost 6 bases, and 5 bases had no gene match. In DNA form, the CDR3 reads TGTGCCAGCAGCTCCGACAGGGTCACAGATACGCAGTATTTT. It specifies CASSSDRVTDTQYF.

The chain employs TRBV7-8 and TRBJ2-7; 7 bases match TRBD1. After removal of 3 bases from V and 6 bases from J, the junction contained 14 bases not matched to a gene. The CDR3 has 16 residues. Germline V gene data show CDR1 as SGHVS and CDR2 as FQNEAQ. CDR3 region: CASSFGIPGTAIEQYV. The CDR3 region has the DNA TGTGCCAGCAGCTTTGGCATTCCCGGGACAGCAATCGAGCAGTACGTC.

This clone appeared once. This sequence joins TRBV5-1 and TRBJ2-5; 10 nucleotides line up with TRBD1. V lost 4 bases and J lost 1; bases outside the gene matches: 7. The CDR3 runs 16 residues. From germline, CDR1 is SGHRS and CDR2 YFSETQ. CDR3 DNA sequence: TGCGCCAGCAGCCTCGGGACAGGGGCGGTCCAAGAGACCCAGTACTTC. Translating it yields CASSLGTGAVQETQYF. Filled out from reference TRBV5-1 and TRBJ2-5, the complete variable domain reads KAGVTQTPRYLIKTRGQQVTLSCSPISGHRSVSWYQQTPGQGLQFLFEYFSETQRNKGNFPGRFSGRQFSNSRSEMNVSTLELGDSALYLCASSLGTGAVQETQYFGPGTRLLVL.

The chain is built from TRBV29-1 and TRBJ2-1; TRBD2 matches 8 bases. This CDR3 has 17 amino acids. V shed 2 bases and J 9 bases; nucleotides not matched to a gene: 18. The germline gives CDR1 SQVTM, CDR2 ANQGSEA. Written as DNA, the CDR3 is TGCAGCGTTGAACCGAGCGGGAGTGGATACAAAGGGGGTGAGCAGTTCTTC. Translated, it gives CSVEPSGSGYKGGEQFF.

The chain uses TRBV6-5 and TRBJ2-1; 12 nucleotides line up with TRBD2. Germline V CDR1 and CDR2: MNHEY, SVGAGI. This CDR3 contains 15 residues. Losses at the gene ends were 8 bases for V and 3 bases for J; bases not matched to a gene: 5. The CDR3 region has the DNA TGTGCCAGCGGACTAGCGGGGTATGTCTACAATGAGCAGTTCTTC. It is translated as CASGLAGYVYNEQFF.

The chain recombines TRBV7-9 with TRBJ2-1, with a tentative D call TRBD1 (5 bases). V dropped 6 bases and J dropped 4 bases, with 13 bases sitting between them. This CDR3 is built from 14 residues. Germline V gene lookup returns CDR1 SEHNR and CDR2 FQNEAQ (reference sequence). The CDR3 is CASRRATDYNEQFF. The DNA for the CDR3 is TGTGCCAGCAGACGCGCGACAGATTACAATGAGCAGTTCTTC.

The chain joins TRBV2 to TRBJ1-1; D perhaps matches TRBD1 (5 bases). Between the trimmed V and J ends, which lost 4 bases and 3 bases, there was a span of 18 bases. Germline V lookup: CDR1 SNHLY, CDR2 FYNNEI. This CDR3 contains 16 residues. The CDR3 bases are TGTGCCAGCAGTGCGCAGATTTCAGGGTTCGACACTGAAGCTTTCTTT. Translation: CASSAQISGFDTEAFF.

The CDR3: CASSYATRGGRADTQYF. The CDR3 coding sequence is TGTGCCAGCAGTTACGCCACACGGGGGGGCCGGGCAGATACGCAGTATTTT. The V call is TRBV6-2 or TRBV6-3, the J call TRBJ2-3; the match to TRBD2 covers 8 bases. The CDR3 is 17 residues long. Germline CDR1 and CDR2: MNHEY and SVGEGT. V gave up 2 bases and J gave up 4 bases; unmatched junction bases: 11.

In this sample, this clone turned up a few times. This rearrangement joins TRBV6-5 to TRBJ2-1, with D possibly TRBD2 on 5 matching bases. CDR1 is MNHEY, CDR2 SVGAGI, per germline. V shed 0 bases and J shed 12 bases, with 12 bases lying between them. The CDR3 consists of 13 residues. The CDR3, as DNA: TGTGCCAGCAGTTACTCCCCCGGAGGAATGCAGTTCTTC. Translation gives CASSYSPGGMQFF.

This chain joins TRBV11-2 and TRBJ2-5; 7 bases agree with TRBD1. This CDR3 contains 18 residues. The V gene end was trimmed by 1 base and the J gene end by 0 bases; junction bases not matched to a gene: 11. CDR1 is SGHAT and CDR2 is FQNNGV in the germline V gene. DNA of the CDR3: TGTGCCAGCAGCTTAGGATTCGGGGACAGTTCGTACCAAGAGACCCAGTACTTC. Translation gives CASSLGFGDSSYQETQYF.

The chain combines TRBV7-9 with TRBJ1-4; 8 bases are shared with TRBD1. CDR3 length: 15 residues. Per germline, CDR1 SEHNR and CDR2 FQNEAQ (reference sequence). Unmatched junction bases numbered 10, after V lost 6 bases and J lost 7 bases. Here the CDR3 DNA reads TGTGCCAGCAGTTCCGACAGGGGCGTTTCTGAAAAACTGTTTTTT. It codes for CASSSDRGVSEKLFF.

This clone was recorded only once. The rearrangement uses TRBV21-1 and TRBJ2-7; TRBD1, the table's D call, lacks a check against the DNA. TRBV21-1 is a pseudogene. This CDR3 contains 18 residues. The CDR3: CASSKRGSGQVVLYEQYV. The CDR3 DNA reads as TGTGCCAGCAGCAAAAGGGGTTCGGGACAGGTCGTACTCTACGAGCAGTACGTC.

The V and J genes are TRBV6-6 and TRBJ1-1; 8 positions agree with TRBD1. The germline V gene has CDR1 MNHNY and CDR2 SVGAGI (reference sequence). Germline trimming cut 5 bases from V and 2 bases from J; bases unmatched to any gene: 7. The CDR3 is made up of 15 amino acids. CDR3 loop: CASSLQGVPNTEAFF. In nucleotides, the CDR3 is TGTGCCAGCAGTCTACAGGGGGTACCTAACACTGAAGCTTTCTTT.